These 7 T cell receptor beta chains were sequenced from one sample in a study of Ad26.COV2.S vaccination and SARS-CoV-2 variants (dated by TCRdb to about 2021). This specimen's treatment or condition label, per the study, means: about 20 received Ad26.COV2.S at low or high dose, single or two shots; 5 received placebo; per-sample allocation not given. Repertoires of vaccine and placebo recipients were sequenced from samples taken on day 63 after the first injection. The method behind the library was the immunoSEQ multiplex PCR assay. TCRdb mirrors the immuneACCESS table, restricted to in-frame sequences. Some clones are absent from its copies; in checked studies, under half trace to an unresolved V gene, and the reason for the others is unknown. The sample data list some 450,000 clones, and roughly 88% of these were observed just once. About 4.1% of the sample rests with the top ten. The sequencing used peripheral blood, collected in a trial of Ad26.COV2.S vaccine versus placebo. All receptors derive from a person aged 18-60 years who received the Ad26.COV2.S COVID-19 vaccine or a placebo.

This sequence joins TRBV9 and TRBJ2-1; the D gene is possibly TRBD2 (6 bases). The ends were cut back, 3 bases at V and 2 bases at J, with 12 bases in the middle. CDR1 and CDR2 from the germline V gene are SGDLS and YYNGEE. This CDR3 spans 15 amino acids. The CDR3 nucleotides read TGTGCCAGCAGCGGAGGAGGGGACCCCTACAATGAGCAGTTCTTC. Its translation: CASSGGGDPYNEQFF. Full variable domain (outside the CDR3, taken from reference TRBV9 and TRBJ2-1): DSGVTQTPKHLITATGQRVTLRCSPRSGDLSVYWYQQSLDQGLQFLIQYYNGEERAKGNILERFSAQQFPDLHSELNLSSLELGDSALYFCASSGGGDPYNEQFFGPGTRLTVL.

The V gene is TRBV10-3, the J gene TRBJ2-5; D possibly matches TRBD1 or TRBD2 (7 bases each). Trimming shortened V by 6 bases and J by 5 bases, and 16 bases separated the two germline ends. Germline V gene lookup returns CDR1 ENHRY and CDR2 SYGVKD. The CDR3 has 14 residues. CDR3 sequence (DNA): TGTGCCATCAGCGGGGAGGGGGCGTGGGAGACCCAGTACTTC. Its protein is CAISGEGAWETQYF.

DNA of the CDR3: TGTGCCAGCTCACGCGGGGTCGGGACCGCGGCTGGGGCCAACGTCCTGACTTTC. Translating it yields CASSRGVGTAAGANVLTF. The chain has TRBV18 and TRBJ2-6; a weak D match, TRBD2 (6 bases). Germline assignment: CDR1 KGHSH and CDR2 LQKENI. V lost 4 bases, J lost 2 bases, and 18 bases lay in between. The CDR3 length is 18 residues. The whole variable domain, remainder taken from reference TRBV18 and TRBJ2-6, is NAGVMQNPRHLVRRRGQEARLRCSPMKGHSHVYWYRQLPEEGLKFMVYLQKENIIDESGMPKERFSAEFPKEGPSILRIQQVVRGDSAAYFCASSRGVGTAAGANVLTFGAGSRLTVL.

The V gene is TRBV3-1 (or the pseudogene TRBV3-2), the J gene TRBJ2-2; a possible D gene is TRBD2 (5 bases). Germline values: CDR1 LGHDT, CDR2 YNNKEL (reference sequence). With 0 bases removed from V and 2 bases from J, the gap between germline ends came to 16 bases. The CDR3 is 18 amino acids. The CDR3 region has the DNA TGTGCCAGCAGCCAAGAACTGGACTCACTCTCTAACACCGGGGAGCTGTTTTTT. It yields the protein CASSQELDSLSNTGELFF.

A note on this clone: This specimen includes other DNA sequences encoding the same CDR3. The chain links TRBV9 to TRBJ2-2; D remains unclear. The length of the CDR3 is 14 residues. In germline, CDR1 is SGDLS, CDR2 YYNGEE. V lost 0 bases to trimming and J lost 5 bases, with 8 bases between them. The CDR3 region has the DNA TGTGCCAGCAGCGTAGAGGGTGATACCGGGGAGCTGTTTTTT. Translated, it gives CASSVEGDTGELFF.

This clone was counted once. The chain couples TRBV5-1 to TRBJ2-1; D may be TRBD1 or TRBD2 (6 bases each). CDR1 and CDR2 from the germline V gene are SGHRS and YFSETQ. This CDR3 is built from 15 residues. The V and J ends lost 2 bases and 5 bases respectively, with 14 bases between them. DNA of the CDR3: TGCGCCAGCAGCTTATGGAGGGGGACTGACAATGAGCAGTTCTTC. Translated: CASSLWRGTDNEQFF.

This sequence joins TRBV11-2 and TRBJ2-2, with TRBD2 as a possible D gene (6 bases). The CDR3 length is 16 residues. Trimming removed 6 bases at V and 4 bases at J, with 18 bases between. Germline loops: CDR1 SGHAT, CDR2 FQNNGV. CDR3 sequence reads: CASSLTGGAATGELFF. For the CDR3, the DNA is TGTGCCAGCAGTTTAACAGGCGGGGCGGCCACCGGGGAGCTGTTTTTT.